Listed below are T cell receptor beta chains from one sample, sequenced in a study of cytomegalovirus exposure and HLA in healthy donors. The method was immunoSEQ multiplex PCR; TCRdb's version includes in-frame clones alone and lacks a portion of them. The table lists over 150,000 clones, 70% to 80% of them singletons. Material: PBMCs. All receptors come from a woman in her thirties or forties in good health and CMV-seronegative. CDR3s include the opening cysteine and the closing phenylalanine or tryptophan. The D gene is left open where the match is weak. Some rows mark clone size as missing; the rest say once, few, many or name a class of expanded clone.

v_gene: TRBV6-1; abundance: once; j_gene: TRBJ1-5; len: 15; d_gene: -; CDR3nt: TGTGCCAGCAGTGAAGCGCCCAGTAGCAATCAGCCCCAGCATTTT; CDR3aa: CASSEAPSSNQPQHF
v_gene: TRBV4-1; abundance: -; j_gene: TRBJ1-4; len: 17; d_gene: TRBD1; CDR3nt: TGCGCCAGCAGCCGGGGACAGGGAGGGACAACTAATGAAAAACTGTTTTTT; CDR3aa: CASSRGQGGTTNEKLFF
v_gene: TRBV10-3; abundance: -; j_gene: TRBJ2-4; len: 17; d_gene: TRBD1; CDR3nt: TGTGCCATCAGTGAGTTACGGACAGGGGGCGTCAAAAACATTCAGTACTTC; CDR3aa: CAISELRTGGVKNIQYF
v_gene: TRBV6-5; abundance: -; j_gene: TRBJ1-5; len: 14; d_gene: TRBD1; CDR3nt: TGTGCCAGCAGTGACAGGGGCCTGAATCAGCCCCAGCATTTT; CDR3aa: CASSDRGLNQPQHF
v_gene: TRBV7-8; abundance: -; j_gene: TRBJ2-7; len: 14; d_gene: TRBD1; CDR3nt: TGTGCCAGCAGCTCGGGACAGGGGGCGGTCGAGCAGTACTTC; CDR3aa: CASSSGQGAVEQYF
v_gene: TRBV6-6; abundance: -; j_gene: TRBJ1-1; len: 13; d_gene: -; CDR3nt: TGTGCCAGCAGTCCGGGACAAGGCACTGAAGCTTTCTTT; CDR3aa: CASSPGQGTEAFF
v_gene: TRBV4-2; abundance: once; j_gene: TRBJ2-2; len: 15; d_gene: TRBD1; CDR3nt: TGTGCCAGCAGCCAGGTACAGGGGAGTACCGGGGAGCTGTTTTTT; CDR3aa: CASSQVQGSTGELFF
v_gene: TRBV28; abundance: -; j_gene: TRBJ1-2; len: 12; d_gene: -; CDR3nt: TGTGCCAGCAGGACCCCGATGGGCGGCTACACCTTC; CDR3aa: CASRTPMGGYTF
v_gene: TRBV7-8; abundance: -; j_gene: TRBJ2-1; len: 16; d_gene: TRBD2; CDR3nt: TGTGCCAGCAGCTTAGCGGGACTAGCGGGATATCTAGAGCAGTTCTTC; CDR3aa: CASSLAGLAGYLEQFF
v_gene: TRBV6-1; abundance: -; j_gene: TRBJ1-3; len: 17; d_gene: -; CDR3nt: TGTGCCAGCAGTGAAAACCTGGGCCTCCTCTCTGGAAACACCATATATTTT; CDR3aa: CASSENLGLLSGNTIYF
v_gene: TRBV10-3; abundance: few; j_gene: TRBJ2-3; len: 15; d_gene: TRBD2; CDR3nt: TGTGCCATCAGTGAGTTAGCGGGTCTCACAGATACGCAGTATTTT; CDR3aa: CAISELAGLTDTQYF
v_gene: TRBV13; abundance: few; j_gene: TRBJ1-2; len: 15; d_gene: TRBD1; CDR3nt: TGTGCCAGCAGCTCCTCCCGACAGGGTTATTATGGCTACACCTTC; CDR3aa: CASSSSRQGYYGYTF
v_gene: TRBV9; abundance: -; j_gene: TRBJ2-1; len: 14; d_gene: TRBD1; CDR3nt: TGTGCCAGCAGCGTAGGACAGGGAAACAATGAGCAGTTCTTC; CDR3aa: CASSVGQGNNEQFF
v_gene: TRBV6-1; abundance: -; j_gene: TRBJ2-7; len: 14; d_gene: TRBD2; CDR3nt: TGTGCCAGCAGCCAAGGACTAGTGAACTACGAGCAGTACTTC; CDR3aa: CASSQGLVNYEQYF
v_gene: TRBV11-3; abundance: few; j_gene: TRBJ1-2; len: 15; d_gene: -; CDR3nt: TGTGCCAGCAGCTCACCTCAGGGAGGAGACTATGGCTACACCTTC; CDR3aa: CASSSPQGGDYGYTF
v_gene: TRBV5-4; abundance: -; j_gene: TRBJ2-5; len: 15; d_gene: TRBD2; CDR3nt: TGTGCCAGCAGCCCCTTGGGGGGGGTCCAAGAGACCCAGTACTTC; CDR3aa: CASSPLGGVQETQYF
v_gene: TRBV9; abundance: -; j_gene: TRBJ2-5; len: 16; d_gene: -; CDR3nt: TGTGCCAGCAGCGTAGGGCTGGCCGGTCCAGGAGAGACCCAGTACTTC; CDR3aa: CASSVGLAGPGETQYF
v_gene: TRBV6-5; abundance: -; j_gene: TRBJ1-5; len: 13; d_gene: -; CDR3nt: TGTGCCAGCAGGGTAGGGGTTAATCAGCCCCAGCATTTT; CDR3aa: CASRVGVNQPQHF
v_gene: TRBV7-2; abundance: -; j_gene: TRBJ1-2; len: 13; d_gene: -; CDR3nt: TGTGCCAGCAGCTCCCTTCGGGCGGGTGGCTACACCTTC; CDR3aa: CASSSLRAGGYTF
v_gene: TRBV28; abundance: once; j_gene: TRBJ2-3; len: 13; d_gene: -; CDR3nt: TGTGCCAGCTCTGGGGGCGTTACAGATACGCAGTATTTT; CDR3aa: CASSGGVTDTQYF
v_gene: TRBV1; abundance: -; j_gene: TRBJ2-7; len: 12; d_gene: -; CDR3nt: TGCACCAGCAGCCACTCCACGGTCGAGCAGTACTTC; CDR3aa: CTSSHSTVEQYF
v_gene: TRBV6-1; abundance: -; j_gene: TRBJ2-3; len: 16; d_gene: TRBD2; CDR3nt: TGTGCCAGCAGTGCCACTAGCGCCCATCGCACAGATACGCAGTATTTT; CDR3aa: CASSATSAHRTDTQYF
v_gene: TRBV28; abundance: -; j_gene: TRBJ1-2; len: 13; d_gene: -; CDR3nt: TGTGCCAGCAGAAAGGACGGGGGAGACGGCTACACCTTC; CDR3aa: CASRKDGGDGYTF
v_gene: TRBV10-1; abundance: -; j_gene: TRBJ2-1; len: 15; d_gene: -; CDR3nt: TGCGCCAGCAGTGAGTCAATTGACGGGAGTGCTGAGCAGTTCTTC; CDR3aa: CASSESIDGSAEQFF
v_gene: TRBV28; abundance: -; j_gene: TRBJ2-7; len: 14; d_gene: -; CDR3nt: TGTGCCAGCAGTTTAGGGGCAGGCCCCTACGAGCAGTACTTC; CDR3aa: CASSLGAGPYEQYF
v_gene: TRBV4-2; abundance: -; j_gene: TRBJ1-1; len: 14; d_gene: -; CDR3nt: TGTGCCAGCAGCCAAGAGGGCAGGGGAACTGAAGCTTTCTTT; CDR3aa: CASSQEGRGTEAFF
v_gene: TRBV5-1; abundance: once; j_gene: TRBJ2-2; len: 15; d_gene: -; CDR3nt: TGCGCCAGCAGCTTGGAGGACTCCGAGACCGGGGAGCTGTTTTTT; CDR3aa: CASSLEDSETGELFF
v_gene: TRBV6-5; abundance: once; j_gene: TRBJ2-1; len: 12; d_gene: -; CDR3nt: TGTGCCAGCAGTTTAACACCCAATGAGCAGTTCTTC; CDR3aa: CASSLTPNEQFF
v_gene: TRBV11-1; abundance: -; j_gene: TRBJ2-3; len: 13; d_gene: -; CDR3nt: TGTGCCAGCAGCGGATACTTGGGGCCTACGCAGTATTTT; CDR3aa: CASSGYLGPTQYF
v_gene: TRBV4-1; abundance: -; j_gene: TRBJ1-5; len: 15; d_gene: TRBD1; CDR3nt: TGCGCCAGCAGCCAAGGGGACAGTCTTAATCAGCCCCAGCATTTT; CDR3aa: CASSQGDSLNQPQHF
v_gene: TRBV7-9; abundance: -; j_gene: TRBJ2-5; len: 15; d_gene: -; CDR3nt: TGTGCCAGCAGCCTGACCTCGACTAGACTGGAGACCCAGTACTTC; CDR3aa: CASSLTSTRLETQYF
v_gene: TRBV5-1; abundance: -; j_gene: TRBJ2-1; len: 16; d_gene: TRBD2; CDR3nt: TGCGCCAGCAGCGTTGTTAGGCGGGAGGCCTACAATGAGCAGTTCTTC; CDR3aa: CASSVVRREAYNEQFF
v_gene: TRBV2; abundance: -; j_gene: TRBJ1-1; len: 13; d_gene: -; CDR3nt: TGTGCCAGCAGTTTGGACATGAACACTGAAGCTTTCTTT; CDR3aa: CASSLDMNTEAFF